Presented here are 10 T cell receptor beta chains from one specimen sequenced in a study of lymphopenia after photon versus proton radiotherapy. Sequencing used immunoSEQ multiplex PCR; TCRdb keeps in-frame clones, though not all of them. The top ten hold 5.5% to 7.5% of the sample, which has about 33,000 clones, approximately 87% seen once. The specimen comprised peripheral blood, sampled from a patient treated with photon-based radiotherapy. All receptors derive from a woman aged 45-60 years with pancreatic cancer.

CDR3 in DNA: TGTGCCAGTAGTATCCCCCCGGGGGGGGGTGTCGATACGCAGTATTTT. It codes for CASSIPPGGGVDTQYF. The rearrangement links TRBV19 to TRBJ2-3, with 8 bases identical to TRBD2. This CDR3 is 16 amino acids long. V trimming: 3 bases; J trimming: 6 bases; junction bases outside the gene matches: 11. The germline gives CDR1 LNHDA, CDR2 SQIVND (reference sequence).

The rearrangement uses TRBV14 and TRBJ2-3; the match to TRBD2 covers 12 bases. CDR3 length: 16 amino acids. With 4 bases clipped from V and 4 bases from J, the junction kept 6 bases outside the gene matches. In germline, CDR1 is SGHDN, CDR2 FVKESK. CDR3 region: CASSPRLAGGADTQYF. The CDR3 DNA sequence: TGTGCCAGCAGCCCGCGCCTAGCGGGAGGGGCAGATACGCAGTATTTT.

V and J are TRBV5-1 and TRBJ2-1; TRBD2 matches 7 bases. Germline values: CDR1 SGHRS, CDR2 YFSETQ. V trimming: 4 bases; J trimming: 9 bases; junction bases outside the gene matches: 13. The CDR3 length is 15 residues. The CDR3 DNA is TGCGCCAGCAGCCCAACGGGGCGGGAGTCTTCTGAGCAGTTCTTC. It encodes CASSPTGRESSEQFF.

This chain links TRBV29-1 with TRBJ2-1; TRBD2 matches 8 bases. The V segment lost 1 base and the J segment 8 bases; nucleotides outside the gene matches: 7. Germline V gene data show CDR1 as SQVTM and CDR2 as ANQGSEA. The CDR3 consists of 14 residues. In DNA form, the CDR3 reads TGCAGCGTTGAAGGGCGGGGGGCGAGGGATGAGCAGTTCTTC. Translated, it gives CSVEGRGARDEQFF.

V usage is TRBV4-1 and J usage is TRBJ2-2; the D gene is possibly TRBD1 (6 bases). Germline CDR1 reads MGHRA; CDR2 reads YSYEKL. V lost 1 base and J lost 3, with 9 bases in between. The CDR3 is made up of 15 amino acids. DNA of the CDR3: TGCGCCAGCAGCCAAGGGACAGAAGACACCGGGGAGCTGTTTTTT. It codes for CASSQGTEDTGELFF.

V usage is TRBV6-4 and J usage is TRBJ2-2, with 9 bases that match TRBD1. CDR1 and CDR2 (germline): MRHNA, SNTAGT. V lost 4 bases, J lost 10 bases, and 7 bases stayed unmatched. The CDR3 totals 14 residues. The CDR3 nucleotides are TGTGCCAGCAGTGTGGGACAGGGAGGAGAGGAGCTGTTTTTT. Translation gives CASSVGQGGEELFF.

The chain has TRBV5-1 and TRBJ2-5; possibly TRBD2 for D (5 bases). The V gene's germline CDR1 is SGHRS and CDR2 YFSETQ. V was trimmed by 3 bases and J by 5 bases, leaving 14 bases between them. The CDR3 spans 14 residues. CDR3 DNA: TGCGCCAGCAGCTCCCTAGGACCGGGGGAGACCCAGTACTTC. Translated, it gives CASSSLGPGETQYF.

The table lists this clone with a count of one. The rearrangement joins TRBV20-1 to TRBJ1-4; maybe TRBD1 (5 bases). V was pared by 6 bases and J by 11 bases, with 13 bases between. The germline V gene encodes CDR1 DFQATT and CDR2 SNEGSKA (reference sequence). The CDR3 is made up of 11 amino acids. The CDR3 sequence: CSAPRDDKLFF. The CDR3 region has the DNA TGCAGTGCCCCCCGGGACGATAAACTGTTTTTT.

The chain joins TRBV18 to TRBJ2-3; 9 bases match TRBD2. CDR1 and CDR2 from the germline V gene are KGHSH and LQKENI. This CDR3 is 15 amino acids long. Germline trimming cut 5 bases from V and 4 bases from J; bases unmatched to any gene: 7. As DNA, the CDR3 is TGTGCCAGCTCATCCCCGGGACTAGCTCCAGATACGCAGTATTTT. Its translation: CASSSPGLAPDTQYF.

This clone was found a few times. The chain has TRBV27 and TRBJ2-1, with 13 bases matching TRBD2. V was pared by 5 bases and J by 1 base, with 5 bases of the junction left unmatched. Germline CDR1 and CDR2: MNHEY and SMNVEV (reference sequence). The CDR3 totals 17 residues. Here the CDR3 reads CASSRTSGSGSYNEQFF. The CDR3 bases are TGTGCCAGCAGTCGGACTAGCGGGAGTGGGTCCTACAATGAGCAGTTCTTC.